This entry features one T cell receptor (beta chain) sequence. This specimen comes from a study of OX40 agonist ivuxolimab in advanced cancers. Background on the study: Those treated in dose escalation had hepatocellular carcinoma, melanoma, renal cell cancer or head and neck cancer. Partial responses were observed in three patients, of whom one had hepatocellular carcinoma and two had cutaneous melanoma.

Assay: immunoSEQ multiplex PCR; the TCRdb copy retains only in-frame clones and omits some. The repertoire holds approximately 82,000 clones, with about 82% as singletons. CDR1 SGHRS and CDR2 YFSETQ come from the germline V gene. CDR3 length: 14 amino acids. V was cut by 7 bases and J by 5 bases, with 18 bases left in between. The sample was CD4+ or CD8+ T cells sorted from blood, taken in a trial of the OX40 agonist ivuxolimab. The chain has TRBV5-1 and TRBJ1-1; D unresolved. The TCR was taken from an adult with an advanced solid tumor such as melanoma, head and neck, liver or kidney cancer. The CDR3 is CASSEGGGRTEAFF. DNA for the CDR3: TGCGCCAGCTCGGAAGGAGGAGGGCGGACTGAAGCTTTCTTT.